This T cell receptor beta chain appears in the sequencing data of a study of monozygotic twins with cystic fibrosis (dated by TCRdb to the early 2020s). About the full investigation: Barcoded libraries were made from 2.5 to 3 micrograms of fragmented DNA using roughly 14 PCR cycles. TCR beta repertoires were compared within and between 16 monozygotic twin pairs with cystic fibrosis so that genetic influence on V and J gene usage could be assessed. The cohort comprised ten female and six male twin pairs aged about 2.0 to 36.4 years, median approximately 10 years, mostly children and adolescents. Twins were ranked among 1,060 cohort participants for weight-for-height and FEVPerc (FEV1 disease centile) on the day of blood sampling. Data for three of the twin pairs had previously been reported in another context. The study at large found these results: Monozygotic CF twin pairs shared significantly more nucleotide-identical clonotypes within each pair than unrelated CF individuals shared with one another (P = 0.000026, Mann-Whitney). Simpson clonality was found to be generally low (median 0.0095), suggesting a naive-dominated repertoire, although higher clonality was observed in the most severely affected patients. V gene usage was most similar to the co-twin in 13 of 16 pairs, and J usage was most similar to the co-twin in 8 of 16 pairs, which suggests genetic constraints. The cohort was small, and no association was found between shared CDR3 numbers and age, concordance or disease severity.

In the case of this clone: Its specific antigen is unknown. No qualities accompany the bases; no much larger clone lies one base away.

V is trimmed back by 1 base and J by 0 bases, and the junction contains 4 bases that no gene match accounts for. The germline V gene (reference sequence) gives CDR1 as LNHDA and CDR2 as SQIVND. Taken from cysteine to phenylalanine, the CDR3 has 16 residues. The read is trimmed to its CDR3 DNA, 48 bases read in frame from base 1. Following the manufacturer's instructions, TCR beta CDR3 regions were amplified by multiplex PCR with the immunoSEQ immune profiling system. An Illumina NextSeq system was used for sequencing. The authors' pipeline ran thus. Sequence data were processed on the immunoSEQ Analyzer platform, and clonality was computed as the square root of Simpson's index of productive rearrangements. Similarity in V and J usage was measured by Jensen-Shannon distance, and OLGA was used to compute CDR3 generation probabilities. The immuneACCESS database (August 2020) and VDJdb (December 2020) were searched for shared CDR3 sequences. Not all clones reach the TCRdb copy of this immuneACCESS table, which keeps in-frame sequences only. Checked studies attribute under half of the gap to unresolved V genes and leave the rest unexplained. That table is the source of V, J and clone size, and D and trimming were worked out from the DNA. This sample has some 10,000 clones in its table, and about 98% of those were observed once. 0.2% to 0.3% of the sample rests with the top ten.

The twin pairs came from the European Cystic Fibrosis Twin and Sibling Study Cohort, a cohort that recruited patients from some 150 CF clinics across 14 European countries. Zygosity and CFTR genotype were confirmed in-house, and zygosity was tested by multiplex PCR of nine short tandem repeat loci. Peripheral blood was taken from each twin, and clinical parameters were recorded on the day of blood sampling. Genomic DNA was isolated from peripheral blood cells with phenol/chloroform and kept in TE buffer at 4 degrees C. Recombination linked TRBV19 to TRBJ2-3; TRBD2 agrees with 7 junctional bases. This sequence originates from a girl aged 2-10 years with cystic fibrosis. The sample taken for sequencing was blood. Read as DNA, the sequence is TGTGCCAGTAGTATAGGTCTAGCGGCTAGCACAGATACGCAGTATTTT. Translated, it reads CASSIGLAASTDTQYF.